This TCR beta chain emerged from a study of cytomegalovirus exposure and HLA in healthy donors (dated by TCRdb to about 2017). At the level of the whole study: In an earlier analysis of under 750 of the donors, approximately 300 Gb of sequence data and 90 million to 130 million unique TCR beta sequences from about 190 million T cells were reported. Roughly 310 gigabases of sequencing data and roughly 90 million unique TCR sequences were included in an early release covering 550 to 800 HLA-typed donors. Of the roughly 410 genotyped donors, 70% to 90% were placed in the genetic ancestry cluster associated with self-reported Caucasian donors. The study aimed to test whether cataloging public T cell receptors could reveal signatures of past pathogen exposure. The study used immunosequencing to profile the T cell repertoires of under 700 subjects and linked those repertoires to cytomegalovirus serostatus. Along with the roughly 670-subject first cohort, a separate validation cohort of more than 90 different subjects was used. To predict cytomegalovirus infection status, the study combined high-throughput TCR immunosequencing, statistical association of individual TCRs with disease status, and machine learning. A later analysis re-examined previously published TCR beta repertoires from hundreds of donors and added high-resolution HLA genotyping to investigate patterns of TCR occurrence. Rather than using new phenotypic data, the later analysis identified candidate immune exposures from TCR beta sequences and from how often those sequences occurred across donors. An earlier analysis of 450 to 750 of the donors used high-throughput TCR beta sequencing to judge whether each TCR beta V gene segment behaved as functional or pseudogenic. Alongside the repertoire data, information on donor age, sex, ethnicity and CMV serostatus was compiled. A later genetic analysis took genome-wide SNP genotypes for about 55% of the 666 donors and used that subset as a discovery cohort. All discovery cohort repertoires had been generated on a single sequencing platform. HLA typing covered class I and class II loci at four-digit resolution. The number of typed donors differed by locus: roughly 629-640 for A, B, C, DRB1 and DQB1; approximately 520 for DQA1; 606 for DPA1; and approximately 450 for DPB1. A few DR-DQ haplotypes were handled as single units for association and clustering because linkage in the cohort was strong. Among some 400 genotyped donors of the cohort, an average of around 220,000 unique TCR beta nucleotide sequences was sequenced per donor, of which about 18% were non-productive. On the study overall, not on this receptor specifically: Most TCR sequences were observed very rarely across donors, whereas some public TCRs were present in many individuals. In a later analysis, the rate of TCR association differed among HLA loci, with DRB1 alleles having the most associated TCRs and HLA-C alleles having the fewest. HLA typing was unavailable for some donors at each locus, so association tests used only the typed subset. A further reported finding was that TCR beta sequences accurately predicted the HLA-A and HLA-B alleles for most subjects in the first cohort. V-gene and J-gene trimming of TCR beta chains was associated with a missense DCLRE1C variant in a later genetic analysis, and the association was replicated in an independent cohort. Roughly uniform sequencing depth across donors was assumed in presence/absence analyses, although this assumption may not hold. In a later analysis, several top co-occurrence clusters were reported to appear linked to parvovirus B19, influenza, CMV and Epstein-Barr virus. A later genetic analysis reported fewer N-insertions in productive TCRs among donors in an Asian-associated ancestry cluster than the roughly 700-donor mean. In a later analysis, about 17,000 TCR beta sequences were associated with specific HLA alleles at a false discovery rate of 0.05. Compared with equally common non-associated chains, HLA-associated TCR beta chains in a later analysis were more clonally expanded and had lower generation probabilities. It was suggested by the authors that the approach could potentially be generalized to other disease states and immunological phenotypes. Some IMGT-functional V segments, including TRBV6-2 and TRBV6-3, could not be told apart with the 87-base-pair reads, so those segments were excluded. Only TCR beta chains were sequenced in this cohort, and the absence of alpha or paired-chain data limited detectable features. Most CMV-associated TCR beta chains appeared to be HLA-restricted in a later analysis, and the HLA associations seemed to be driven largely by CMV exposure. An earlier analysis of approximately 570 of the donors showed that most TCR beta V segments appeared in productive rearrangements either about 87% or about 30% of the time, which broadly matched IMGT annotations. A few of the identified cytomegalovirus-associated TCR beta chains were confirmed in vitro to be specific for cytomegalovirus antigens. The earlier analysis of about 600 of the donors excluded roughly 17 rarely observed V segments, including chromosome 9 orphons, because counts were too low. Correlated functional status among segregating V segments might be attributable to linkage disequilibrium, but an unknown experimental factor could not be ruled out. The study gave a list of about 160 TCR beta chains associated with cytomegalovirus. Assigning TCR associations to individual alleles was difficult when HLA alleles, especially DR and DQ, strongly co-occurred. The classifier was reported to diagnose cytomegalovirus status with high specificity and sensitivity in both the original and validation cohorts. A cluster of highly shared sequence variants was judged likely to represent a technical artifact of the sequencing pipeline. For the cohort, immune exposure information was limited to CMV serostatus.

The cohort was made up of 666 healthy bone marrow donors. At the time of sampling, every cohort member was nominally healthy, though immune exposures that went unrecorded were likely present. The donor tested CMV seronegative, placing the donor among the 350 or so seronegative members of the cohort. A peripheral blood sample was collected from each donor, and TCR beta sequencing was performed on peripheral blood mononuclear cells. The Qiagen DNeasy Blood Extraction Kit was used to extract genomic DNA from the blood cell samples. The V end gives up 2 bases and the J end 2 bases, leaving 9 bases in the junction not matched to a gene. The CDR3, from cysteine to phenylalanine, totals 17 residues. Kept here is only the CDR3 DNA, which spans 51 bases and is read in frame from base 1. As encoded in the germline V gene, CDR1 is KGHSH while CDR2 is LQKENI. The library was prepared using the immunoSEQ multiplex PCR assay. A mixture of 60 forward primers for TCR Vbeta segments and 13 reverse primers for TCR Jbeta segments was used in the multiplex PCR. The CDR3 region of rearranged TCR beta genes was amplified from genomic DNA by a multiplex PCR assay. The Illumina HiSeq System was used to sequence the amplified TCR beta libraries as 87-base-pair reads. In the paper's pipeline: A later analysis tallied 80 million to 95 million unique TCR beta chains across the 610 or so repertoires, and approximately 11 million of those chains were shared by two or more donors. A nearest-neighbor algorithm error-corrected the raw reads and collapsed the reads into unique sequences, merging closely related sequences to remove PCR and sequencing errors. V, D and J gene segments were assigned by aligning CDR3 sequences to IMGT reference sequences. For a sequence to be retained, a match of at least six nucleotides was required to both a V gene segment and a J gene segment. A rearrangement counted as productive if the CDR3 had no stop codons and remained in frame with V and J, and every other rearrangement counted as non-productive. Following IMGT convention, CDR3 was defined as the stretch from the second conserved V-encoded cysteine up to the conserved J-encoded phenylalanine. Sequences without an unambiguous match to a single V gene segment were excluded from the earlier analysis of almost 600 of the donors. An earlier analysis of 500 to 600 of the donors classified V segments as functional when productive rearrangements were above 56.7% and as segregating when the standard deviation between donors was above 5%. A statistical classification framework was built for diagnosing cytomegalovirus status from the catalog of TCR beta chain sequences. In a later analysis, V and J genes were assigned by comparing TCR nucleotide sequences against IMGT/GENE-DB human TR gene sequences. In a later analysis, CDR3 sequences and most-parsimonious VDJ recombination scenarios were assigned using the TCRdist pipeline. In a later analysis, each TCR beta chain was defined by its CDR3 amino acid sequence together with its V-gene family, and reads without a unique V-gene family were excluded. As a way to deal with suspected cross-contamination and a sequencing artifact, a later analysis dropped 592 nucleotide sequences that were highly shared and had low generation probability. In a later analysis, a clonal expansion index for each public chain was calculated from normalized within-repertoire ranks of inferred template counts. A later analysis computed generation probabilities with a VDJ recombination model fitted to out-of-frame rearrangements, and checked the results against IGoR. In a later analysis, TCR-TCR, TCR-HLA and TCR-CMV co-occurrence was scored with hypergeometric tests, and a repertoire-size bias correction was applied to TCR pairs. In a later analysis, false discovery rates were estimated by permuting HLA or CMV assignments 20 times. In a later analysis, co-occurring TCRs were grouped using DBSCAN, and TCRdist sequence similarity was added for clustering within HLA-allele-positive subsets. For co-occurrence clustering, repertoires with fewer than 30,000 or more than 120,000 public chains were excluded, along with four or five repertoires with anomalous nucleotide sharing. The table comes from immuneACCESS by way of TCRdb, which keeps in-frame sequences with V and J called. Part of the clones is missing from these tables; in studies checked, under half for an unresolved V gene and the rest for unknown reasons. That table gives V, J and clone size, and the DNA gave D and trimming. This sample has around 190,000 clones in its table, and around three quarters of those were observed once. Approximately 5.1% of the sample is taken by the ten largest.

This clone occurred a few times. This receptor's antigen is unknown. Per-base qualities were not stored, and no clone one base away is much larger. The sequencing sample was made of PBMCs. The TCR sequence derives from a man aged 35-49 years in good health and CMV-seronegative. The chain is assembled from TRBV18 and TRBJ1-1, and 9 junctional nucleotides match TRBD1. The CDR3 protein is CASSPRTGDHFNTEAFF. The DNA sequence is TGTGCCAGCTCACCAAGGACAGGGGACCATTTCAACACTGAAGCTTTCTTT.